The 24 T cell receptor beta chains below all came from one sample that was sequenced in a study of neurological immune-mediated disorders. A single record per CDR3 protein comes from TCRdb applying MiXCR to the 5' RACE reads. The data show about 89,000 distinct CDR3 sequences, with approximately 2.8% seen just once and around 1.1% held by the top ten. The sample comprised PBMCs. The receptor source for this set is a woman in her twenties or thirties with multiple sclerosis.

In its sample, this clonotype was seen many times. V usage is TRBV20-1 and J usage is TRBJ2-6, with D tentatively TRBD2 (5 bases). Trimming pared 5 bases from V and 0 bases from J, leaving 8 bases between. Per the germline V gene, CDR1 is DFQATT and CDR2 is SNEGSKA (reference sequence). CDR3 length: 14 residues. CDR3 coding DNA: TGCAGTGCTTTACGGGACTCTGGGGCCAACGTCCTGACTTTC. Amino acids: CSALRDSGANVLTF.

This clonotype appeared many times. This sequence joins TRBV11-1 and TRBJ2-1, with 7 bases that match TRBD2. The germline CDR1 and CDR2 sequences are SGHAT and FQDESV (reference sequence). The CDR3 has 18 amino acids. V trimming: 1 base; J trimming: 6 bases; junction bases outside the gene matches: 15. The CDR3 DNA follows: TGTGCCAGCAGCTTAGACGCCGCGGGAGTGGGACTAAGCAATGAGCAGTTCTTC. This gives the protein CASSLDAAGVGLSNEQFF. The full variable domain, its missing parts supplied by reference TRBV11-1 and TRBJ2-1, is EAEVAQSPRYKITEKSQAVAFWCDPISGHATLYWYRQILGQGPELLVQFQDESVVDDSQLPKDRFSAERLKGVDSTLKIQPAELGDSAMYLCASSLDAAGVGLSNEQFFGPGTRLTVL.

At least ten counts were recorded for this clonotype. This chain connects TRBV6-5 to TRBJ2-3; D gene ambiguous. CDR3 size: 14 residues. CDR1 and CDR2 from the germline V gene are MNHEY and SVGAGI. V lost 5 bases and J 8 bases, leaving 17 bases between the germline ends. CDR3: CASSNLMLGATQYF. CDR3 in DNA: TGTGCCAGCAGTAACCTTATGCTAGGTGCTACGCAGTATTTT.

A note on this clonotype: One end of the junction varies from germline; a read error may be responsible. The chain uses TRBV7-2 and TRBJ1-1; TRBD1 might be the D (5 bases). The CDR3 covers 12 residues. Germline assignment: CDR1 SGHTA and CDR2 FQGNSA. The CDR3 here is CDSSNRGTEAFF. In DNA form, the CDR3 reads TGTGACAGCAGCAACCGGGGGACTGAAGCTTTCTTT.

This clonotype was counted many times. V and J are TRBV3-1 and TRBJ1-5, with D unclear. The germline V gene has CDR1 LGHDT and CDR2 YNNKEL (reference sequence). CDR3 length equals 15 residues. Trimming cost V 2 bases and J 6 bases, with 14 bases left between them. As DNA, the CDR3 is TGTGCCAGCAGCCAAATATTCGACACTAGTCAGCCCCAGCATTTT. Translation gives CASSQIFDTSQPQHF.

This clonotype was observed a few times. J is TRBJ2-1 and V is TRBV20-1; D is perhaps TRBD1 (5 bases). There are 15 residues in the CDR3. Germline V gene lookup returns CDR1 DFQATT and CDR2 SNEGSKA (reference sequence). Trimming removed 0 bases at V and 4 bases at J, with 13 bases between. The CDR3 here is CSAREDIDKYNEQFF. Written as DNA, the CDR3 is TGCAGTGCTAGAGAGGACATCGACAAATACAATGAGCAGTTCTTC.

This clonotype has at least ten counts. This sequence joins TRBV19 and TRBJ1-1; 8 bases fit TRBD1. The CDR3 totals 12 residues. V shed 9 bases, J shed 5 bases, and the junction held 5 bases outside the gene matches. Germline V gene sequence: CDR1 LNHDA, CDR2 SQIVND (reference sequence). The CDR3 loop reads CASGRGLTEAFF. Here the CDR3 DNA reads TGTGCCAGCGGCAGGGGGCTAACTGAAGCTTTCTTT.

This clonotype was observed many times. The rearrangement links TRBV12-3 or TRBV12-4 to TRBJ2-5, with 8 bases identical to TRBD1. V shed 6 bases and J 1 base; nucleotides not matched to a gene: 4. The CDR3 contains 14 residues. The CDR3 sequence: CASSGGTGQETQYF. The CDR3 DNA is TGTGCCAGCAGCGGAGGGACAGGCCAAGAGACCCAGTACTTC.

This clonotype was recorded many times. This chain connects TRBV30 to TRBJ2-7; D is ambiguous. Germline V gene data show CDR1 as GTSNPN and CDR2 as SVGIG (reference sequence). The CDR3 contains 13 residues. V was clipped by 7 bases and J by 0 bases, with 13 bases between them. CDR3 in DNA: TGTGCCTCCCAGCCAGGCGTCTCCTACGAGCAGTACTTC. Translation: CASQPGVSYEQYF.

This clonotype was seen many times. This chain joins TRBV24-1 and TRBJ2-2; 9 nucleotides line up with TRBD1. The CDR3 totals 16 residues. With 0 bases clipped from V and 5 bases from J, the junction kept 3 bases outside the gene matches. Germline CDR1 and CDR2: KGHDR and SFDVKD. CDR3 amino acids: CATSDLEQGATGELFF. As DNA, the CDR3 is TGTGCCACCAGTGATTTGGAACAGGGGGCAACCGGGGAGCTGTTTTTT.

This clonotype occurred many times. This chain uses TRBV15 with TRBJ1-2; D is uncertain. This CDR3 has 13 residues. V gave up 7 bases and J gave up 5 bases, with 14 bases separating them. Germline CDR1 LNHNV, CDR2 YYDKDF (reference sequence). The CDR3 DNA follows: TGTGCCACCACCGTGGACTTTCTATATGGCTACACCTTC. Translated, it gives CATTVDFLYGYTF.

This clonotype came up many times. The V and J genes are TRBV29-1 and TRBJ2-1; TRBD2 aligns across 7 bases. This CDR3 contains 15 residues. Germline CDR1 and CDR2: SQVTM and ANQGSEA. The trim removed 4 bases at V and 4 bases at J, leaving 10 bases unmatched. CDR3 residues: CSVGGGTPYYNEQFF. CDR3 coding DNA: TGCAGCGTTGGGGGGGGGACCCCCTATTACAATGAGCAGTTCTTC.

This clonotype was observed many times. The V gene is TRBV3-1, the J gene TRBJ1-1; tentative D call: TRBD1 (6 bases). V lost 5 bases, J lost 1 base, and 11 bases lay in between. The CDR3 is 14 amino acids. CDR1 and CDR2 (germline): LGHDT, YNNKEL (reference sequence). The CDR3 bases are TGTGCCAGCAGCGACGGACAGTCGAACACTGAAGCTTTCTTT. Amino acid sequence: CASSDGQSNTEAFF.

V gene TRBV20-1 combines with J gene TRBJ2-1, with 10 bases lining up with TRBD2. V gave up 1 base and J gave up 4 bases; unmatched junction bases: 10. Germline CDR1 and CDR2: DFQATT and SNEGSKA (reference sequence). The CDR3 totals 17 residues. This chain's CDR3 is CSARAQLAGVGYNEQFF. In DNA, the CDR3 is TGCAGTGCTAGAGCCCAGCTAGCGGGAGTCGGATACAATGAGCAGTTCTTC.

This clonotype appeared many times. The chain joins TRBV28 to TRBJ2-7; D not resolved. Germline CDR1 MDHEN, CDR2 SYDVKM. CDR3 size: 14 residues. Trimming shortened V by 2 bases and J by 0 bases, and 8 bases separated the two germline ends. The CDR3 region has the DNA TGTGCCAGCAGTTTAGCAGACCTCTCCTACGAGCAGTACTTC. It translates to CASSLADLSYEQYF.

This clonotype has ten or more counts. The CDR3, as DNA: TGCAGCGTTTTGGTCCCTTATACGCAGTATTTT. Translation: CSVLVPYTQYF. The V gene is TRBV29-1, the J gene TRBJ2-3, with D hard to call. This CDR3 region has 11 residues. The V end lost 5 bases, the J end lost 7 bases, and 10 bases lay between the germline ends. Germline V gene sequence: CDR1 SQVTM, CDR2 ANQGSEA.

With regard to this clonotype: The conserved phenylalanine or tryptophan normally closing the CDR3 is absent here, so this likely arose from a read error. The chain carries TRBV5-1 and TRBJ1-4; weak D call: TRBD1 (6 bases). CDR1 SGHRS and CDR2 YFSETQ come from the germline V gene. Trimming shortened V by 0 bases and J by 3 bases, and 6 bases separated the two germline ends. There are 14 residues in the CDR3. The CDR3 DNA reads TGCGCCAGCAGCTTGGGGACAGCTAATGAAAAACTGTTTAAT. Protein: CASSLGTANEKLFN.

This clonotype was counted many times. The chain recombines TRBV20-1 with TRBJ2-5, with a possible D match to TRBD2 (6 bases). The ends were cut back, 6 bases at V and 5 bases at J, with 19 bases in the middle. The CDR3 has 14 residues. Looked up from germline, CDR1 is DFQATT and CDR2 is SNEGSKA (reference sequence). The CDR3 DNA reads as TGCAGTGCCCGGAGGGCCGGTAGGGATGAGACCCAGTACTTC. It codes for CSARRAGRDETQYF.

This clonotype was detected ten times or more. The genes are TRBV20-1 and TRBJ2-1; 13 nucleotides line up with TRBD2. V lost 3 bases and J lost 9; bases outside the gene matches: 5. The CDR3 covers 14 residues. Germline V gives CDR1 DFQATT, CDR2 SNEGSKA (reference sequence). The CDR3 sequence is CSASGLAGVSEQFF. DNA of the CDR3: TGCAGTGCTAGCGGACTAGCGGGAGTCAGTGAGCAGTTCTTC.

This clonotype was counted many times. The V and J genes are TRBV20-1 and TRBJ2-1, with 7 bases fitting TRBD2. Germline V gene lookup returns CDR1 DFQATT and CDR2 SNEGSKA (reference sequence). V was clipped by 4 bases and J by 12 bases; unmatched bases: 18. The length of the CDR3 is 15 residues. The CDR3 spells CSANRGGRSPRGQFF. CDR3 nucleotide sequence: TGCAGTGCTAACCGTGGCGGGAGATCCCCCCGGGGGCAGTTCTTC.

This clonotype was detected many times. The chain recombines TRBV6-5 with TRBJ1-2, with 7 bases identical to TRBD1. This CDR3 region has 15 residues. Germline loops: CDR1 MNHEY, CDR2 SVGAGI. Losses at the gene ends were 6 bases for V and 5 bases for J; bases not matched to a gene: 12. CDR3 in DNA: TGTGCCAGCAGACCCGGGGACAGAGAAGGATATGGCTACACCTTC. This codes for CASRPGDREGYGYTF.

This clonotype showed up many times. This chain connects TRBV20-1 to TRBJ2-1; 11 bases fit TRBD2. The CDR3 loop spans 17 amino acids. After removal of 5 bases from V and 0 bases from J, the junction contained 9 bases not matched to a gene. Germline V gene data show CDR1 as DFQATT and CDR2 as SNEGSKA (reference sequence). The CDR3 nucleotides are TGCAGTGCTCTTGGGACTAGCGGCAAGAGCTCCTACAATGAGCAGTTCTTC. Its translation is CSALGTSGKSSYNEQFF.

The table lists this clonotype with many counts. The chain uses TRBV12-3 or TRBV12-4 and TRBJ1-2, with D possibly being TRBD1 (6 bases). The CDR3 loop spans 13 amino acids. Trimming left V 7 bases short and J 4 bases short, with 13 bases between. CDR3 nucleotide sequence: TGTGCCAGCAAAGAACAGGGTTCCTATGGCTACACCTTC. Amino acid sequence: CASKEQGSYGYTF.

This clonotype was counted many times. The gene calls are TRBV27 and TRBJ2-7; D not certain. CDR1 is MNHEY and CDR2 is SMNVEV in the germline V gene (reference sequence). V dropped 0 bases and J dropped 2 bases, with 5 bases sitting between them. The CDR3 spans 13 residues. CDR3 sequence: CASSLSNAYEQYF. CDR3 bases: TGTGCCAGCAGTTTATCGAACGCCTACGAGCAGTACTTC.